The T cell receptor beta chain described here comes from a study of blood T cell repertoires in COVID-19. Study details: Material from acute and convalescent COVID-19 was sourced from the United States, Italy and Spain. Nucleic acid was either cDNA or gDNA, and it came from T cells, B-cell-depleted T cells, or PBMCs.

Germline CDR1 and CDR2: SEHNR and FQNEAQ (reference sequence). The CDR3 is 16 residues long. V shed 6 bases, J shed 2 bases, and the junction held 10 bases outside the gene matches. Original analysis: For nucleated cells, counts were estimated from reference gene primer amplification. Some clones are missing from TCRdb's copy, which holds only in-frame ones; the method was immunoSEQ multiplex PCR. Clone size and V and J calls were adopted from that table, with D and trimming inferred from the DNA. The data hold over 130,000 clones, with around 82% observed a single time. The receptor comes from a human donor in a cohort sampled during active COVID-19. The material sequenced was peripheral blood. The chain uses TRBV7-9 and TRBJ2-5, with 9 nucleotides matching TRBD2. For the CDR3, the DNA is TGTGCCAGCAGACCAGGTAGCGGGGGCCTACAAGAGACCCAGTACTTC. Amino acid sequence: CASRPGSGGLQETQYF.